This TCR beta chain is drawn from a study of blood T cells in healthy people across ages. Findings of the study overall: Observed TCR beta diversity per million T cells went down as age went up. This fall followed a roughly linear course with age.

Comments on this clonotype: What it binds is unknown.

Then a second PCR, running about 6 to 12 cycles, was carried out with a sample-barcoded 5' primer and a J-beta primer mix. All samples yielded 3 million or more CDR3-containing paired-end reads. Each CDR3 protein gets one entry after TCRdb re-called the 5' RACE reads with MiXCR. Here the sample spans around 820,000 distinct CDR3 sequences, more than 20% being singletons. These same data were also listed under a study on T cells of mothers and their children. As reported in that work: It was observed that no persistent microchimeric T cell clones could be detected.

Input material: blood. The sequence derives from a boy aged 10-17 years in good health.

CDR3: CASSSSVDGEAFF. In DNA, the CDR3 is TGTGCCAGCAGTTCCTCTGTAGACGGAGAAGCTTTCTTT. V gene TRBV27 combines with J gene TRBJ1-1; no clear D. The V end was cut by 4 bases, the J end by 8 bases, with 14 bases between. The CDR3 runs to 13 residues. In germline, CDR1 is MNHEY, CDR2 SMNVEV (reference sequence).